Listed below are T cell receptor beta chains from one sample, sequenced in a study of PD-L1 blockade in urothelial cancer. Here immunoSEQ multiplex PCR was the method, and the copy in TCRdb shows in-frame clones only, minus some. The table has more than 60,000 clones, about 88% seen once; the top ten hold around 11%. The sample here was PBMCs, taken around atezolizumab (anti-PD-L1) treatment. These receptors all stem from a man between 60 and 75 years old with urothelial cancer. Both conserved end residues are part of each CDR3. Each record gives: J gene, V gene, CDR3 protein.

>TRBJ1-1|TRBV5-1
CASNSLSANTEAFF
>TRBJ2-2|TRBV7-7
CASSLRREWDTGELFF
>TRBJ2-4|TRBV6-1
CASSGTSGLDRARVYF
>TRBJ2-7|TRBV30
CAWSWGTGGAYEQYF
>TRBJ2-1|TRBV5-1
CASRSLAGASYNEQFF
>TRBJ2-1|TRBV18
CASSPGTSGYNEQFF
>TRBJ2-5|TRBV5-4
CASSLSSSIREQYF
>TRBJ2-5|TRBV5-1
CASSSRTSGGAETQYF
>TRBJ1-2|TRBV28
CASRRQGADGYTF
>TRBJ2-1|TRBV5-8
CASSLSWTGVREQFF
>TRBJ2-6|TRBV10-1
CAAGASGSSGANVLTF
>TRBJ2-1|TRBV18
CASSPTLAGALNEQFF
>TRBJ2-5|TRBV10-1
CASSDPGQETQYF
>TRBJ2-6|TRBV11-2
CASSPSGANVLTF
>TRBJ2-7|TRBV2
CASSEQYEQYF
>TRBJ1-6|TRBV7-6
CASSLQGANSPLHF
>TRBJ2-2|TRBV6-4
CASRSIKGTGELFF
>TRBJ1-1|TRBV9
CASSVTGGGSTEAFF
>TRBJ1-2|TRBV19
CASSTKQGVNYGYTF
>TRBJ2-5|TRBV5-1
CASSLAQRDETQYF
>TRBJ1-5|TRBV6-6
CATRQGNTQPQHF
>TRBJ1-5|TRBV6-6
CASSYSTGAQPQHF
>TRBJ2-1|TRBV7-9
CASSLKASGYNEQFF
>TRBJ1-5|TRBV7-9
CAVNRDTGNQPQHF
>TRBJ1-3|TRBV9
CASSVGHSGNTIYF
>TRBJ2-7|TRBV9
CASSTSDRRTYEQYF
>TRBJ1-2|TRBV19
CASSILAGLYGYTF